This T cell receptor (beta chain) was sequenced during a study of blood T cell repertoires in COVID-19. Study-wide background: Collection of acute and convalescent COVID-19 samples took place in the United States, Italy and Spain. T cells, B-cell-depleted T cells, or PBMCs provided the cDNA or gDNA that served as material.

Authors' analysis steps: Researchers report that nucleated cell counts were estimated from reference gene primer amplification. Libraries were prepared by immunoSEQ multiplex PCR; TCRdb keeps only in-frame clonotypes and omits some of them. The DNA gave D and trimming, while V, J and clone size come from that table. The sample consists of 250,000 to 350,000 clones, about nine tenths of them appearing once. Only one count was recorded for this clone. Material for sequencing was peripheral blood. The sequence was obtained from a woman in her sixties with acute or convalescent COVID-19.

The CDR3 reads CASSPGVAGPRNEQFF. The CDR3 DNA reads as TGTGCCAGCAGCCCTGGAGTAGCCGGCCCTCGCAATGAGCAGTTCTTC. The rearrangement links TRBV7-3 to TRBJ2-1; no clear D. V lost 5 bases and J 6 bases, leaving 20 bases between the germline ends. In germline, CDR1 is SGHTA, CDR2 FQGTGA. This CDR3 spans 16 amino acids.